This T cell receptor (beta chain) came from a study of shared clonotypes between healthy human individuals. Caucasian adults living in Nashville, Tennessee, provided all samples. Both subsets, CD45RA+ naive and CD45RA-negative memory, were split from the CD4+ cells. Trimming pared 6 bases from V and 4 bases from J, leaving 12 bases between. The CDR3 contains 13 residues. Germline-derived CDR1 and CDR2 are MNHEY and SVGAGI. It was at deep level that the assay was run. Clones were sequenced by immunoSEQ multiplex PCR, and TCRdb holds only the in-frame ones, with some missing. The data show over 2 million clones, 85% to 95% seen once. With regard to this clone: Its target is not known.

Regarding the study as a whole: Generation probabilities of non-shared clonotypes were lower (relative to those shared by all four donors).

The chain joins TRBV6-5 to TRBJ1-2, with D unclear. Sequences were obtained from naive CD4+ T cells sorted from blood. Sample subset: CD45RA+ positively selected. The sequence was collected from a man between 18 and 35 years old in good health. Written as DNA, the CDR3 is TGTGCCAGCAGGCCGTTCGGACTCTATGGCTACACCTTC. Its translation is CASRPFGLYGYTF.